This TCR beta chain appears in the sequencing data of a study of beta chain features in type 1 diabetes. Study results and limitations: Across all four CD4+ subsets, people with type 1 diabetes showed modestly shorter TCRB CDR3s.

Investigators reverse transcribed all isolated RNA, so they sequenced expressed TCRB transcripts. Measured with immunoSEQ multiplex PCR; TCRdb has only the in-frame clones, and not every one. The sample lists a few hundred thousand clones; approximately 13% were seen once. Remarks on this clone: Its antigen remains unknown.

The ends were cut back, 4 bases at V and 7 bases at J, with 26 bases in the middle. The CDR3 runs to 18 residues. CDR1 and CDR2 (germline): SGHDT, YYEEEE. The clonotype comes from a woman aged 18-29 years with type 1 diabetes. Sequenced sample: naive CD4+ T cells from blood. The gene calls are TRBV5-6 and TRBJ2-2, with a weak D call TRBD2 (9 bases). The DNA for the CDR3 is TGTGCCAGCAGCCCGGACAGGGAAAGCGGGAGGAGGATCGGGGAGCTGTTTTTT. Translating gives CASSPDRESGRRIGELFF.